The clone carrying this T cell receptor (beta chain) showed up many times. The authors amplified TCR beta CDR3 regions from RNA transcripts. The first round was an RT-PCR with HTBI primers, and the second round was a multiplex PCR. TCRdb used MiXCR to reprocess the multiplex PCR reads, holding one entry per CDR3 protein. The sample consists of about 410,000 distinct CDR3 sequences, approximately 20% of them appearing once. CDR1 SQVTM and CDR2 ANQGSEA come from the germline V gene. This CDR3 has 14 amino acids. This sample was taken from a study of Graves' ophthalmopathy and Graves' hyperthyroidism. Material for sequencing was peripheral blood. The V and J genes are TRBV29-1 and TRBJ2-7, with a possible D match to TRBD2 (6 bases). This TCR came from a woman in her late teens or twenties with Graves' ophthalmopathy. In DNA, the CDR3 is TGCTCTCCCCCGGAAGGGACGGGAGTCCACGAGCAGTACTTC. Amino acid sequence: CSPPEGTGVHEQYF.